Listed below are T cell receptor beta chains from one sample, sequenced in a study of T-cell memory formation after mild COVID-19. TCRdb re-analysed the 5' RACE reads in MiXCR, keeping a single row per CDR3 protein. The top ten clones hold approximately 40% of a sample with 85,000 to 130,000 distinct CDR3 sequences, roughly 11% of them seen once. The sample comprised PBMCs or a T cell subset sorted from them (not recorded which). These receptors originate from a man between 18 and 35 years old who had mild COVID-19 (a few samples of this study predate the infection). Cell type and time point are not known. The CDR3 runs from the conserved cysteine through the conserved F or W. Each record gives: J gene, V gene, D gene, clone size, CDR3 protein, CDR3 DNA. A D gene is named only where the DNA matches it firmly. Not every row has a clone size; where given, it reads once, few, many or a size class.

TRBJ2-7 TRBV4-3 TRBD1 . CASSQALDRAEQYF TGCGCCAGCAGCCAAGCCCTGGACAGGGCCGAGCAGTACTTC
TRBJ1-5 TRBV19 TRBD1 . CASIGTGYQPQHF TGTGCCAGTATCGGGACAGGGTATCAGCCCCAGCATTTT
TRBJ2-7 TRBV12-3/TRBV12-4 . . CASSLGGPGEQYF TGTGCCAGCAGTTTGGGGGGTCCCGGCGAGCAGTACTTC
TRBJ1-5 TRBV28 . . CASSFRGLHSNQPQHF TGTGCCAGCAGTTTCAGGGGCCTTCATAGCAATCAGCCCCAGCATTTT
TRBJ1-1 TRBV7-9 TRBD1 few CASSPGQGAATTEAFF TGTGCCAGCAGCCCAGGACAGGGGGCAGCCACTACTGAAGCTTTCTTT
TRBJ1-2 TRBV12-3/TRBV12-4 . . CASKEANMNGYTF TGTGCCAGCAAGGAAGCCAATATGAATGGCTACACCTTC
TRBJ2-7 TRBV27 . . CASSLESRGEQYF TGTGCCAGCAGTTTGGAGTCCCGGGGGGAGCAGTACTTC
TRBJ1-5 TRBV4-2 . . CASSPRGGNQPQHF TGTGCCAGCAGCCCGAGGGGGGGCAATCAGCCCCAGCATTTT
TRBJ2-2 TRBV10-3 TRBD1 few CAISESVPGQGDTGELFF TGTGCCATCAGTGAGTCGGTCCCAGGACAGGGGGACACCGGGGAGCTGTTTTTT
TRBJ1-1 TRBV5-4 . . CASSLEGTDTEAFF TGTGCCAGCAGCTTGGAGGGGACGGACACTGAAGCTTTCTTT
TRBJ1-1 TRBV20-1 TRBD1 few CSARTGRRTEAFF TGCAGTGCAAGGACAGGGAGACGAACTGAAGCTTTCTTT
TRBJ2-7 TRBV4-3 TRBD1 . CASSQKTGNEQYF TGCGCCAGCAGCCAAAAGACAGGGAACGAGCAGTACTTC
TRBJ2-7 TRBV27 TRBD1 . CASRPISGTGAHEQYF TGTGCCAGCAGACCTATATCCGGGACAGGGGCCCACGAGCAGTACTTC
TRBJ2-1 TRBV4-1 TRBD1 . CASSSPTGGSYNEQFF TGCGCCAGCAGCTCTCCGACAGGGGGCTCCTACAATGAGCAGTTCTTC
TRBJ2-1 TRBV6-2/TRBV6-3 . many CASSYSTEQFF TGTGCCAGCAGTTACTCCACTGAGCAGTTCTTC
TRBJ1-1 TRBV14 TRBD1 . CASSASTGAGTEAFF TGTGCCAGCAGCGCATCGACAGGGGCGGGCACTGAAGCTTTCTTT
TRBJ1-2 TRBV10-3 . . CAISQSDSNSYGYTF TGTGCCATCAGTCAATCTGACAGCAACTCCTATGGCTACACCTTC
TRBJ2-2 TRBV6-5 TRBD2 . CASSPVLWGGTGELFF TGTGCCAGCAGCCCCGTTTTGTGGGGGGGGACCGGGGAGCTGTTTTTT
TRBJ2-5 TRBV20-1 . many CSATEGLETQYF TGCAGTGCTACAGAGGGGCTAGAGACCCAGTACTTC
TRBJ2-3 TRBV6-5 . . CASSPTLTGADTQYF TGTGCCAGCAGCCCTACCCTGACAGGAGCAGATACGCAGTATTTT
TRBJ2-7 TRBV7-9 TRBD1 few CASSYRDRGLYEQYF TGTGCCAGCAGCTACCGGGACAGGGGCCTCTACGAGCAGTACTTC
TRBJ1-1 TRBV7-9 . few CASSLIGAGEMNTEAFF TGTGCCAGCAGCTTAATAGGGGCGGGGGAGATGAACACTGAAGCTTTCTTT
TRBJ2-5 TRBV7-2 TRBD2 many CASRPLPSGQETQYF TGTGCCAGCAGACCCCTCCCTAGCGGCCAAGAGACCCAGTACTTC
TRBJ2-1 TRBV28 TRBD1 . CASSLPSDRSWSYNEQFF TGTGCCAGCAGTTTACCCTCGGACAGGTCCTGGTCCTACAATGAGCAGTTCTTC
TRBJ2-1 TRBV4-3 . . CASSQDLAVNEQFF TGCGCCAGCAGCCAAGATTTGGCAGTCAATGAGCAGTTCTTC
TRBJ2-1 TRBV11-2 TRBD2 few CASSLGPGLAEYNEQFF TGTGCCAGCAGCTTAGGACCGGGACTAGCGGAGTACAATGAGCAGTTCTTC
TRBJ1-1 TRBV5-1 TRBD1 . CASSPGDRGENTEAFF TGCGCCAGCAGCCCGGGGGACAGGGGCGAAAACACTGAAGCTTTCTTT
TRBJ2-3 TRBV7-9 . few CAIPQSGQGTDTQYF TGTGCCATCCCCCAGAGCGGCCAGGGCACAGATACGCAGTATTTT
TRBJ1-6 TRBV4-3 . few CASSQDRGVNSPLHF TGCGCCAGCAGCCAAGACAGGGGCGTAAATTCACCCCTCCACTTT
TRBJ2-2 TRBV5-6 . few CASSLFAEMPGELFF TGTGCCAGCAGCTTGTTTGCGGAGATGCCCGGGGAGCTGTTTTTT
TRBJ1-1 TRBV5-4 . . CASRREGYGTPAEAFF TGTGCCAGCAGACGGGAAGGGTACGGGACGCCGGCTGAAGCTTTCTTT
TRBJ1-5 TRBV7-2 . . CASSEGGQPQHF TGTGCCAGCAGCGAAGGGGGTCAGCCCCAGCATTTT
TRBJ1-1 TRBV7-9 . . CASSRPGDTEAFF TGTGCCAGCAGCCGTCCGGGGGACACTGAAGCTTTCTTT
TRBJ2-3 TRBV2 . . CASSVMADTQYF TGTGCCAGCAGTGTGATGGCAGATACGCAGTATTTT
TRBJ2-1 TRBV4-3 . many CASSQDQTRLNEQFF TGCGCCAGCAGCCAAGATCAGACTAGACTCAATGAGCAGTTCTTC
TRBJ2-1 TRBV20-1 . few CSVRVETYNEQFF TGCAGTGTTAGGGTGGAGACCTACAATGAGCAGTTCTTC
TRBJ1-1 TRBV5-4 . . CASSFGGSDTEAFF TGTGCCAGCAGCTTTGGGGGCAGTGACACTGAAGCTTTCTTT
TRBJ2-7 TRBV10-3 . many CAAGDTNYEQYF TGTGCCGCAGGAGACACGAACTACGAGCAGTACTTC
TRBJ1-2 TRBV29-1 . few CSVVQGGGYTF TGCAGCGTCGTACAGGGAGGGGGCTACACCTTC
TRBJ2-7 TRBV4-2 TRBD2 . CASSQPTSGDYSTTYEQYF TGTGCCAGCAGCCAGCCGACTAGCGGGGATTACTCGACTACCTACGAGCAGTACTTC
TRBJ1-5 TRBV4-1 TRBD1 . CASSQIRTGYSNQPQHF TGCGCCAGCAGCCAGATAAGGACAGGGTACAGCAATCAGCCCCAGCATTTT
TRBJ2-7 TRBV4-1 TRBD2 . CASSPKRGAYEQYF TGCGCCAGCAGCCCGAAGCGGGGGGCCTACGAGCAGTACTTC
TRBJ2-2 TRBV29-1 TRBD1 . CSVELGQGAGELFF TGCAGCGTTGAATTGGGACAGGGAGCCGGGGAGCTGTTTTTT
TRBJ1-1 TRBV24-1 . . CATRLKGGAEAFF TGTGCCACCAGGCTTAAGGGAGGTGCTGAAGCTTTCTTT
TRBJ1-1 TRBV9 . . CASSDRKNTEAFF TGTGCCAGCAGCGACAGGAAAAACACTGAAGCTTTCTTT